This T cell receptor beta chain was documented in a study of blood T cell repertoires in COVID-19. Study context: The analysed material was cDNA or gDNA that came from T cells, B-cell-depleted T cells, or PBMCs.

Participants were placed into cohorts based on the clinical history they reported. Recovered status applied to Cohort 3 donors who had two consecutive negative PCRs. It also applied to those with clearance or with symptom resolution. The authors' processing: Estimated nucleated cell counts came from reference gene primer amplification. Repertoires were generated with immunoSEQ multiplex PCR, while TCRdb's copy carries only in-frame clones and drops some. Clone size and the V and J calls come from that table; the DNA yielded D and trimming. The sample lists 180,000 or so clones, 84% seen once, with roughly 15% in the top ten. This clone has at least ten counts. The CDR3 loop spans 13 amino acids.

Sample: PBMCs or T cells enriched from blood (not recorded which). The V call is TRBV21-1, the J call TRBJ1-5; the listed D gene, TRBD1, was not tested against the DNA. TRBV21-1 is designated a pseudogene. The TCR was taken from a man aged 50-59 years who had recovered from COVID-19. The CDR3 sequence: CARGQVSNQPQHF. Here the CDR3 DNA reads TGTGCCAGAGGACAGGTGAGCAATCAGCCCCAGCATTTT.